Ten or more counts support the clone carrying this T cell receptor (beta chain). Antigen specificity is unknown. Regarding the study as a whole: Tumor-infiltrating Treg TCR alpha and beta sequences overlapped most with tumor naive CD4+ T cells, then blood naive. Whole repertoires were not studied in the larger cohort, only one V-J beta rearrangement.

Treg sorting used a CD4+CD25+CD127-/low gate. Semi-nested PCR with Nested Universal Primer A followed constant-region reverse priming of full-length variable regions. TCRdb re-derived calls from the 5' RACE reads in MiXCR, one entry per CDR3 protein. The repertoire holds 8,500 to 13,000 distinct CDR3 sequences, with under 20% as singletons. This sequence originates from a female donor with breast cancer. The source material was Tregs sorted from a lymph node.

CDR3 nucleotides: TGCGCCAGTGCTCGAAACGGGCGGAACTATGGCTACACCTTC. It codes for CASARNGRNYGYTF. The rearrangement links TRBV5-1 to TRBJ1-2; D gene ambiguous. V lost 8 bases and J lost 2, with 16 bases in between. Germline values: CDR1 SGHRS, CDR2 YFSETQ. CDR3 length: 14 residues.